These 18 T cell receptor beta chains share one sample of origin, sequenced in a study of T cell responses to AZD1222 COVID-19 vaccine. Only in-frame clones appear in the TCRdb table, and some are missing; sequencing was by immunoSEQ multiplex PCR. This table has 250,000 to 300,000 clones, around 93% appearing once. The specimen comprised peripheral blood, sampled 28 days after the second AZD1222 dose. These receptors came from an adult who received the AZD1222 COVID-19 vaccine.

This clone appeared a few times. The V and J genes are TRBV5-5 and TRBJ1-1, with 8 bases fitting TRBD1. J gave up 5 bases and V 0 bases, and 3 bases lay outside the gene matches. This CDR3 spans 14 amino acids. CDR1 and CDR2 from the germline V gene are SGHKS and YYEKEE (reference sequence). The CDR3 sequence: CASSLEDRVTEAFF. The CDR3 DNA reads TGTGCCAGCAGCTTGGAGGACAGGGTTACTGAAGCTTTCTTT.

The chain couples TRBV4-2 to TRBJ2-1; the D call may be TRBD1 or TRBD2 (6 bases each). V lost 0 bases and J lost 9, with 12 bases in between. The CDR3 spans 14 residues. In germline, CDR1 is LGHNA, CDR2 YNFKEQ. The CDR3 DNA sequence: TGTGCCAGCAGCCAAGATCGGAGGGGGGTTGAGCAGTTCTTC. This codes for CASSQDRRGVEQFF.

The chain links TRBV6-5 to TRBJ1-5, with a possible D match to TRBD1 (5 bases). The germline V and J ends were trimmed by 5 bases and 6 bases, with 17 bases remaining between them. CDR1 is MNHEY, CDR2 SVGAGI, per germline. This CDR3 region has 15 residues. The CDR3: CASSPHGLGGQPQHF. Written as DNA, the CDR3 is TGTGCCAGCAGTCCCCACGGCCTTGGGGGTCAGCCCCAGCATTTT.

J is TRBJ1-3 and V is TRBV2; 12 bases fit TRBD1. Trimming removed 5 bases from V and 8 bases from J; junction bases left unmatched: 7. Per the germline V gene, CDR1 is SNHLY and CDR2 is FYNNEI. The CDR3 length is 15 residues. DNA of the CDR3: TGTGCCAGCAGTAGCGGGACAGGGGGCGGATACACCATATATTTT. This translates into CASSSGTGGGYTIYF.

The gene calls are TRBV27 and TRBJ2-7; 7 bases are shared with TRBD2. Germline CDR1 MNHEY, CDR2 SMNVEV (reference sequence). V was clipped by 5 bases and J by 1 base; unmatched bases: 5. The CDR3 is 14 amino acids. CDR3 DNA sequence: TGTGCCAGCAGTGGGGTCGGGGGGTCCTACGAGCAGTACTTC. Translated: CASSGVGGSYEQYF.

The V gene is TRBV5-5, the J gene TRBJ2-7; D is uncertain. The CDR3 loop spans 12 amino acids. The germline CDR1 and CDR2 sequences are SGHKS and YYEKEE (reference sequence). Trimming took 3 bases from V and 4 from J, leaving 8 bases between them. CDR3 region: CASSSRAYEQYF. The CDR3 DNA is TGTGCCAGCAGCTCCAGAGCGTACGAGCAGTACTTC.

V and J are TRBV5-4 and TRBJ2-2; weak D call: TRBD1 (7 bases). This CDR3 is 16 amino acids long. Germline loops: CDR1 SGHNT, CDR2 YYREEE (reference sequence). Trimming removed 4 bases from V and 6 bases from J, with 19 bases in between. The CDR3 DNA sequence: TGTGCCAGCAGCCTGGGAGGTGACAGGGACCCCGGGGAGCTGTTTTTT. It codes for CASSLGGDRDPGELFF.

Note on this clone: Other DNA sequences from this sample encode an identical CDR3 as well. The chain combines TRBV11-3 with TRBJ1-1; possible D gene TRBD1, 5 bases. The CDR3 is made up of 13 amino acids. CDR1 and CDR2 (germline): SGHNT, YENEEA. Trimming cost V 0 bases and J 4 bases, with 6 bases left between them. DNA of the CDR3: TGTGCCAGCAGCTTAGAAAGGGGCACTGAAGCTTTCTTT. Amino acids: CASSLERGTEAFF.

The V call is TRBV2, the J call TRBJ2-1; 7 positions match TRBD2. J was trimmed by 3 bases and V by 7 bases; bases with no gene match: 6. The CDR3 is made up of 14 amino acids. The germline V gene encodes CDR1 SNHLY and CDR2 FYNNEI. The CDR3 is CASIASGLYNEQFF. The CDR3, as DNA: TGTGCCAGCATAGCTAGCGGACTCTACAATGAGCAGTTCTTC.

This sequence joins TRBV11-2 and TRBJ1-4; the D gene is possibly TRBD1 (5 bases). V was trimmed by 8 bases and J by 7 bases, leaving 17 bases between them. The CDR3 runs 14 residues. Germline V gene lookup returns CDR1 SGHAT and CDR2 FQNNGV. CDR3 amino acids: CASSIGPGTEKLFF. The CDR3 DNA reads TGTGCCAGCTCAATTGGACCAGGGACTGAAAAACTGTTTTTT. Full variable domain (outside the CDR3, taken from reference TRBV11-2 and TRBJ1-4): EAGVAQSPRYKIIEKRQSVAFWCNPISGHATLYWYQQILGQGPKLLIQFQNNGVVDDSQLPKDRFSAERLKGVDSTLKIQPAKLEDSAVYLCASSIGPGTEKLFFGSGTQLSVL.

In its sample, this clone was seen a few times. The rearrangement joins TRBV15 to TRBJ1-4, with a weak D call TRBD1 (5 bases). The CDR3 extends over 16 amino acids. V was clipped by 0 bases and J by 5 bases, with 13 bases between them. CDR1 LNHNV and CDR2 YYDKDF come from the germline V gene (reference sequence). The CDR3 nucleotides are TGTGCCACCAGCAGAGACCCAGGAGCAGGGAATGAAAAACTGTTTTTT. Residues: CATSRDPGAGNEKLFF.

The gene calls are TRBV19 and TRBJ2-7, with 9 bases lining up with TRBD2. J lost 2 bases, V lost 8 bases, and 4 bases had no gene match. CDR3 length: 13 amino acids. Germline V lookup: CDR1 LNHDA, CDR2 SQIVND (reference sequence). The CDR3 is CASSEREAYEQYF. The CDR3 DNA is TGTGCCAGTTCGGAGCGGGAGGCCTACGAGCAGTACTTC.

V usage is TRBV9 and J usage is TRBJ1-2; D is unclear. V was trimmed by 0 bases and J by 4 bases, leaving 13 bases between them. This CDR3 has 15 amino acids. Germline V gene sequence: CDR1 SGDLS, CDR2 YYNGEE. The CDR3 loop is CASSVEPSGVYGYTF. The CDR3 DNA reads as TGTGCCAGCAGCGTAGAACCCTCCGGCGTCTATGGCTACACCTTC.

A few counts support this clone. The V and J genes are TRBV28 and TRBJ2-7; D gene unclear. V gave up 0 bases and J gave up 5 bases, with 11 bases separating them. Germline V gene sequence: CDR1 MDHEN, CDR2 SYDVKM. There are 14 residues in the CDR3. CDR3 nucleotide sequence: TGTGCCAGCAGTTTATGGGGATCCAGGAACGAGCAGTACTTC. Protein sequence: CASSLWGSRNEQYF.

CDR3 DNA sequence: TGTGCCAGCAGCGTAGAGGGGTTTGGTGGAAACACCATATATTTT. Residues: CASSVEGFGGNTIYF. This rearrangement joins TRBV9 to TRBJ1-3, with D maybe TRBD1 (5 bases). CDR1 is SGDLS, CDR2 YYNGEE, per germline. The CDR3 is 15 amino acids. V lost 0 bases, J lost 3 bases, and 10 bases lay in between.

The chain couples TRBV24-1 to TRBJ2-2; 8 nucleotides line up with TRBD2. The CDR3 is 16 amino acids. Germline CDR1 KGHDR, CDR2 SFDVKD. J was trimmed by 1 base and V by 3 bases; bases with no gene match: 3. CDR3: CATSDGSGGNTGELFF. In DNA form, the CDR3 reads TGTGCCACCAGTGATGGGAGCGGGGGGAACACCGGGGAGCTGTTTTTT.

The rearrangement uses TRBV19 and TRBJ2-7; the D gene is possibly TRBD1 (5 bases). Trimming took off 4 bases at V and 6 bases at J, with 13 bases between the two ends. Germline V gene lookup returns CDR1 LNHDA and CDR2 SQIVND (reference sequence). The CDR3 consists of 13 residues. The chain's CDR3 is CASSRQGVGEQYF. The CDR3 region has the DNA TGTGCCAGTAGTAGGCAGGGTGTAGGCGAGCAGTACTTC.

The gene calls are TRBV5-1 and TRBJ1-2; 7 positions match TRBD1. The CDR3 totals 14 residues. V shed 2 bases and J 2 bases; nucleotides not matched to a gene: 3. Germline V lookup: CDR1 SGHRS, CDR2 YFSETQ. The CDR3 here is CASSLGGANYGYTF. DNA of the CDR3: TGCGCCAGCAGCTTAGGGGGCGCCAACTATGGCTACACCTTC.